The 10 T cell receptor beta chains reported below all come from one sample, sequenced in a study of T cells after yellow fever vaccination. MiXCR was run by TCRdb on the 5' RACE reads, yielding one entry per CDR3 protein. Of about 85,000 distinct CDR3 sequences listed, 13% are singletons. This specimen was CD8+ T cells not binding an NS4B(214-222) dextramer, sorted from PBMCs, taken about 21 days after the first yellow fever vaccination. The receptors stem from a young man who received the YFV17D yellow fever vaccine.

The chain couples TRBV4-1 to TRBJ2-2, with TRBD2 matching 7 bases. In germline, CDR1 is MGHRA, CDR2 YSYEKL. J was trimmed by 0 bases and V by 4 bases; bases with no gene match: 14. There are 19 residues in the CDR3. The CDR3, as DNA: TGCGCCAGCAGCCGCCTTGGGGGGGAGGTAGGGACGAACACCGGGGAGCTGTTTTTT. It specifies CASSRLGGEVGTNTGELFF.

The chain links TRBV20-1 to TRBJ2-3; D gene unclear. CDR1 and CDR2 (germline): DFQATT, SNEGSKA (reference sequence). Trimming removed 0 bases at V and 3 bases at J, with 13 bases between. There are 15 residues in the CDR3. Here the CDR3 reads CSARDVVVVTDTQYF. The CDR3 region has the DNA TGCAGTGCTAGAGATGTTGTCGTGGTGACAGATACGCAGTATTTT.

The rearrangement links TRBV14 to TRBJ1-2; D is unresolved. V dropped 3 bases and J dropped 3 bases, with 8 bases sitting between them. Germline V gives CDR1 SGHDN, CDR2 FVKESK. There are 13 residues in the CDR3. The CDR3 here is CASSQPSYYGYTF. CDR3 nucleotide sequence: TGTGCCAGCAGCCAGCCTTCATACTATGGCTACACCTTC.

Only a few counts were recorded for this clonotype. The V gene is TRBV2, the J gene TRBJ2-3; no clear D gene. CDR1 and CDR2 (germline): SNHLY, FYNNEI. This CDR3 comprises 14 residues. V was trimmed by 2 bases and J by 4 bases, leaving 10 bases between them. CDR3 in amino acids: CASSEPQWPDTQYF. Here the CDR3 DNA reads TGTGCCAGCAGTGAACCTCAATGGCCAGATACGCAGTATTTT.

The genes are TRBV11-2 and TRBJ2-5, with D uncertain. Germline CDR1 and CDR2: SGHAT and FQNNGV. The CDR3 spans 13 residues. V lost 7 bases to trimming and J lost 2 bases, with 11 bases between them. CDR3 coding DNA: TGTGCCAGCACCGGACCACAACAAGAGACCCAGTACTTC. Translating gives CASTGPQQETQYF.

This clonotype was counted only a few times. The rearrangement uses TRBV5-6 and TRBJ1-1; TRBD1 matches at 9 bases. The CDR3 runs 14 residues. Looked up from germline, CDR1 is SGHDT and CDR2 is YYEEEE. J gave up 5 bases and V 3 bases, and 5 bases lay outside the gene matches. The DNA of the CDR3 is TGTGCCAGCAGCTGGGGGACAGGGCGGACTGAAGCTTTCTTT. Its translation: CASSWGTGRTEAFF. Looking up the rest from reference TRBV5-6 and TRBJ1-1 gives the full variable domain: DAGVTQSPTHLIKTRGQQVTLRCSPKSGHDTVSWYQQALGQGPQFIFQYYEEEERQRGNFPDRFSGHQFPNYSSELNVNALLLGDSALYLCASSWGTGRTEAFFGQGTRLTVV.

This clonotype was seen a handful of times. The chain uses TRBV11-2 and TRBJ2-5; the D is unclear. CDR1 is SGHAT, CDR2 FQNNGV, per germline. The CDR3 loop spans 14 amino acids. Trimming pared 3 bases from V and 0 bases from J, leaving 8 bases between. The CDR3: CASSFGPYQETQYF. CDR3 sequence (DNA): TGTGCCAGCAGCTTTGGCCCGTACCAAGAGACCCAGTACTTC.

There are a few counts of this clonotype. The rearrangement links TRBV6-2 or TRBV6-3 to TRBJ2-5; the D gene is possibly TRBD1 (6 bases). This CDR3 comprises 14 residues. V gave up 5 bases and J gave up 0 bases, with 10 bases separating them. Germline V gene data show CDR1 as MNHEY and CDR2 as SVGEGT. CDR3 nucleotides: TGTGCCAGCAGTCGAGACAGGTACCAAGAGACCCAGTACTTC. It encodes CASSRDRYQETQYF.

As DNA, the CDR3 is TGCAGTGCTAGAGACCCTACAGAGAACACTGAAGCTTTCTTT. Protein sequence: CSARDPTENTEAFF. The chain links TRBV20-1 to TRBJ1-1, with D unclear. CDR3 length: 14 residues. Trimming removed 0 bases at V and 1 base at J, with 9 bases between. The germline gives CDR1 DFQATT, CDR2 SNEGSKA (reference sequence).

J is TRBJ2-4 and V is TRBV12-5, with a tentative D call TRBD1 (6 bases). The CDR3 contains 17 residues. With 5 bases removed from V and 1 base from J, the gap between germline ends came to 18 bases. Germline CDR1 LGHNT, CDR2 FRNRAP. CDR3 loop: CASGLLGAGAAKNIQYF. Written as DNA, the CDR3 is TGTGCTAGTGGTCTTCTCGGGGCAGGGGCTGCCAAAAACATTCAGTACTTC.